This passage covers 6 T cell receptor beta chains from one sample sequenced in a study of somatic mutations in cytotoxic T cells in rheumatoid arthritis. Assay used: immunoSEQ multiplex PCR; TCRdb lists only in-frame clones, some missing. The sample lists approximately 20,000 clones; approximately 80% were seen once. Sequenced sample: CD8+ T cells sorted from blood. The receptors were sampled from a woman aged 45-65 years in good health.

The chain uses TRBV19 and TRBJ2-7; 10 nucleotides match TRBD1. Germline V gene lookup returns CDR1 LNHDA and CDR2 SQIVND (reference sequence). The CDR3 sequence is 15 residues long. V gave up 5 bases and J gave up 0 bases; unmatched junction bases: 4. CDR3 nucleotides: TGTGCCAGTAGTCCCGGGACAGGGGTCTCCTACGAGCAGTACTTC. Protein product: CASSPGTGVSYEQYF.

This clone has a single count. V gene TRBV13 combines with J gene TRBJ2-7, with 14 nucleotides matching TRBD2. The germline CDR1 and CDR2 sequences are PRHDT and FYEKMQ (reference sequence). J gave up 2 bases and V 5 bases, and 11 bases lay outside the gene matches. The CDR3 has 18 amino acids. CDR3 residues: CASSQGLAGVSPPYEQYF. In nucleotides, the CDR3 is TGTGCCAGCAGCCAGGGACTAGCGGGAGTAAGTCCGCCCTACGAGCAGTACTTC.

This clone counts as medium-sized (0.01 to 0.1%). The gene calls are TRBV4-1 and TRBJ1-1, with D uncertain. Germline CDR1 reads MGHRA; CDR2 reads YSYEKL. The CDR3 has 15 amino acids. V dropped 1 base and J dropped 4 bases, with 13 bases sitting between them. For the CDR3, the DNA is TGCGCCAGCAGCCAAGCGCCCGGGTCGGGCACTGAAGCTTTCTTT. Protein: CASSQAPGSGTEAFF.

This clone was seen once. The chain couples TRBV6-5 to TRBJ2-7; 10 bases map to TRBD2. CDR3 length: 15 amino acids. The trim removed 2 bases at V and 3 bases at J, leaving 4 bases unmatched. Germline loops: CDR1 MNHEY, CDR2 SVGAGI. The CDR3 nucleotides read TGTGCCAGCAGTTACGAGCGGGAGGGCCTCTACGAGCAGTACTTC. Amino acid sequence: CASSYEREGLYEQYF.

This chain links TRBV11-2 with TRBJ2-7, with 9 bases lining up with TRBD2. CDR3 length: 16 amino acids. With V trimmed by 4 bases and J by 0 bases, 7 bases remained unmatched. Germline CDR1 reads SGHAT; CDR2 reads FQNNGV. Here the CDR3 reads CASSSAASGVSYEQYF. The CDR3 bases are TGTGCCAGCAGCTCGGCGGCTAGCGGGGTCTCCTACGAGCAGTACTTC.

The chain is built from TRBV7-8 and TRBJ2-7, with D possibly matching TRBD1 (5 bases). CDR3 length: 13 residues. V was pared by 0 bases and J by 4 bases, with 7 bases between. Germline CDR1 is SGHVS and CDR2 is FQNEAQ. CDR3 loop: CASSLAKGYEQYF. The CDR3 coding sequence is TGTGCCAGCAGCTTAGCTAAGGGGTACGAGCAGTACTTC.